The 9 T cell receptor beta chains presented below share a single source sample, sequenced in a study of blood T cell repertoires in COVID-19. Here immunoSEQ multiplex PCR was the method, and the copy in TCRdb shows in-frame clones only, minus some. The repertoire has 95,000 to 100,000 clones, around 84% of them found once; the top ten carry 1.5% to 2%. Sample: peripheral blood. The receptors were sampled from an older woman with active or convalescent COVID-19.

This clone has only a few counts. V gene TRBV28 combines with J gene TRBJ2-7; no reliable D call. V lost 7 bases and J 3 bases, leaving 10 bases between the germline ends. The CDR3 covers 12 residues. CDR1 is MDHEN and CDR2 is SYDVKM in the germline V gene. The DNA of the CDR3 is TGTGCCAGCACGCACAGTATCTACGAGCAGTACTTC. Translating it yields CASTHSIYEQYF.

This clone was observed a single time. This chain links TRBV11-3 with TRBJ2-3; 9 bases match TRBD2. Germline values: CDR1 SGHNT, CDR2 YENEEA. The CDR3 consists of 15 residues. The J segment lost 5 bases and the V segment lost 5 bases, leaving 8 bases of the junction unmatched. This CDR3 is CASSLSGGLLDTQYF. The CDR3, as DNA: TGTGCCAGCAGCCTAAGCGGGGGGCTCTTAGATACGCAGTATTTT.

This clone was observed a single time. The chain employs TRBV28 and TRBJ2-7, with a tentative D call TRBD2 (6 bases). Germline V gene sequence: CDR1 MDHEN, CDR2 SYDVKM. The CDR3 is made up of 14 amino acids. Trimming took 5 bases from V and 0 from J, leaving 11 bases between them. CDR3 sequence reads: CASSGGSGSYEQYF. The CDR3 nucleotides read TGTGCCAGCAGTGGTGGTAGCGGCTCCTACGAGCAGTACTTC.

This clone was detected a few times. V is TRBV5-1 and J is TRBJ2-7; D is unresolved. CDR1 is SGHRS, CDR2 YFSETQ, per germline. This CDR3 contains 15 residues. Trimming removed 1 base from V and 0 bases from J, with 11 bases in between. The CDR3 DNA reads as TGCGCCAGCAGCTTGTCCCCTACGAGCTCCTACGAGCAGTACTTC. Its translation is CASSLSPTSSYEQYF.

The rearrangement uses TRBV14 and TRBJ2-2; 8 bases are shared with TRBD1. Per germline, CDR1 SGHDN and CDR2 FVKESK. The CDR3 loop spans 20 amino acids. V lost 1 base and J lost 1; bases outside the gene matches: 14. CDR3 in amino acids: CASSQGPQGAPMGNTGELFF. CDR3 sequence (DNA): TGTGCCAGCAGCCAAGGTCCGCAGGGGGCGCCTATGGGGAACACCGGGGAGCTGTTTTTT.

This chain connects TRBV5-4 to TRBJ2-7; 14 nucleotides agree with TRBD2. The CDR3 runs to 19 residues. Trimming cost V 4 bases and J 2 bases; bases outside gene matches: 14. The germline V gene has CDR1 SGHNT and CDR2 YYREEE (reference sequence). CDR3 protein: CASSRRMKGLAGEAYEQYF. The CDR3 region has the DNA TGTGCCAGCAGCCGACGAATGAAGGGACTAGCGGGAGAGGCCTACGAGCAGTACTTC.

The chain uses TRBV4-1 and TRBJ2-1; D is possibly TRBD1 (6 bases). Germline lookup yields CDR1 MGHRA and CDR2 YSYEKL. The CDR3 totals 16 residues. V was trimmed by 4 bases and J by 8 bases, leaving 21 bases between them. The CDR3 DNA follows: TGCGCCAGCAGCCTGATGGGACATACCTTAAGGGATGAGCAGTTCTTC. It encodes CASSLMGHTLRDEQFF.

This clone has just a few counts. The V call is TRBV25-1, the J call TRBJ2-1, with D possibly TRBD1 on 6 matching bases. From germline, CDR1 is MGHDK and CDR2 SYGVNS. The germline V and J ends were trimmed by 6 bases and 4 bases, with 16 bases remaining between them. CDR3 size: 15 residues. CDR3 in amino acids: CASSPKGHLYNEQFF. Written as DNA, the CDR3 is TGTGCCAGCAGCCCCAAGGGACACTTATACAATGAGCAGTTCTTC.

The J gene is TRBJ1-2, the V gene TRBV27, with TRBD1 matching 7 bases. This CDR3 region has 13 residues. J was trimmed by 7 bases and V by 4 bases; bases with no gene match: 6. CDR1 MNHEY and CDR2 SMNVEV come from the germline V gene (reference sequence). In DNA, the CDR3 is TGTGCCAGCAGTTCATACCCAGGGGGTGGCTACACCTTC. It yields the protein CASSSYPGGGYTF.